This T cell receptor beta chain was identified during a study of radiation and T cells in renal cell carcinoma. Study-wide background: Nephrectomy followed 15 Gy stereotactic body radiation by 4 weeks. Study-level findings and limits: From baseline, blood top tumor clonotypes peaked at 2 weeks post-radiation.

Repertoires were generated with immunoSEQ multiplex PCR, while TCRdb's copy carries only in-frame clones and drops some. In the table there are 160,000 or so clones, approximately 88% of which are singletons. A word on this clone: What it recognizes is unknown.

CDR1 and CDR2 (germline): SGHRS, YFSETQ. Unmatched junction bases numbered 3, after V lost 7 bases and J lost 3 bases. The CDR3 is 13 residues long. Time point: blood 2 weeks post-SBRT. Treatment here: 15 Gy SBRT to primary tumor, nephrectomy 4 weeks later. Serial blood draws occurred at baseline and 2 and 4 weeks post-SBRT. This renal cell carcinoma was of the clear cell type. The material was blood, obtained from a patient whose treatment included radiotherapy and nephrectomy. The J gene is TRBJ2-1, the V gene TRBV5-1, with 8 bases that match TRBD2. This TCR came from a woman aged 45-65 years with renal cell carcinoma. The CDR3 nucleotides are TGCGCCAGCGCCGGGACTAGCTACAATGAGCAGTTCTTC. This translates into CASAGTSYNEQFF. The full variable domain, in which reference TRBV5-1 and TRBJ2-1 provide the parts outside the CDR3, is KAGVTQTPRYLIKTRGQQVTLSCSPISGHRSVSWYQQTPGQGLQFLFEYFSETQRNKGNFPGRFSGRQFSNSRSEMNVSTLELGDSALYLCASAGTSYNEQFFGPGTRLTVL.